Presented here are 14 T cell receptor beta chains from one specimen sequenced in a study of blood T cell repertoires in COVID-19. Using immunoSEQ multiplex PCR, the repertoire was profiled, and TCRdb retains in-frame clones only, with some absent. This sample carries 3,200 or so clones, around 89% of them seen once, and the ten largest clones take about 6%. Sequenced: peripheral blood. These TCRs come from a human donor with active COVID-19. The donor label of this sample is uncertain.

The chain employs TRBV5-1 and TRBJ1-2; a possible D gene is TRBD1 (5 bases). CDR3 length: 13 residues. Germline V gene sequence: CDR1 SGHRS, CDR2 YFSETQ. Trimming took 2 bases from V and 4 from J, leaving 9 bases between them. CDR3 bases: TGCGCCAGCAGCTTCTCGCAGGGCTATGGCTACACCTTC. Its translation is CASSFSQGYGYTF.

The chain combines TRBV2 with TRBJ2-7; 9 bases agree with TRBD1. Germline CDR1 SNHLY, CDR2 FYNNEI. CDR3 size: 13 residues. J lost 3 bases, V lost 7 bases, and 4 bases had no gene match. The CDR3 reads CASMRDRDYEQYF. Here the CDR3 DNA reads TGTGCCAGCATGAGGGACAGGGACTACGAGCAGTACTTC.

The CDR3 nucleotides read TGCGCCAGCAGGGGACAGGGCGCAACTAATGAAAAACTGTTTTTT. This gives the protein CASRGQGATNEKLFF. This chain joins TRBV5-1 and TRBJ1-4, with 9 bases fitting TRBD1. The length of the CDR3 is 15 residues. J lost 0 bases, V lost 5 bases, and 2 bases had no gene match. Per the germline V gene, CDR1 is SGHRS and CDR2 is YFSETQ. The full variable domain, rest sourced from reference TRBV5-1 and TRBJ1-4, is KAGVTQTPRYLIKTRGQQVTLSCSPISGHRSVSWYQQTPGQGLQFLFEYFSETQRNKGNFPGRFSGRQFSNSRSEMNVSTLELGDSALYLCASRGQGATNEKLFFGSGTQLSVL.

The chain uses TRBV21-1 and TRBJ2-3; the table's D call TRBD1 went unverified against the DNA. TRBV21-1 is annotated as a pseudogene. The CDR3 sequence is 16 residues long. The CDR3 DNA reads as TGTGCCAGCCGGAAAGGGGGCAGGGCCAAAACAGATACGCAGTATTTT. Encoded protein: CASRKGGRAKTDTQYF.

A single count supports this clone. The chain uses TRBV19 and TRBJ2-3, with TRBD2 identical over 8 bases. The CDR3 covers 15 residues. After removal of 6 bases from V and 3 bases from J, the junction contained 8 bases not matched to a gene. From germline, CDR1 is LNHDA and CDR2 SQIVND (reference sequence). The CDR3 loop is CASRVGREVTDTQYF. CDR3 nucleotides: TGTGCCAGTAGAGTTGGGCGGGAGGTAACAGATACGCAGTATTTT.

The chain links TRBV24-1 to TRBJ2-2, with TRBD1 matching 9 bases. The germline V gene encodes CDR1 KGHDR and CDR2 SFDVKD. The length of the CDR3 is 16 residues. V dropped 4 bases and J dropped 5; count of bases not matched to a gene: 7. CDR3 DNA: TGTGCCACCAGTGAACGGGGGACAGGGTTAACCGGGGAGCTGTTTTTT. It is translated as CATSERGTGLTGELFF.

This rearrangement joins TRBV5-1 to TRBJ2-4, with a tentative D call TRBD2 (6 bases). CDR3 length: 14 amino acids. Looked up from germline, CDR1 is SGHRS and CDR2 is YFSETQ. V lost 0 bases to trimming and J lost 6 bases, with 10 bases between them. CDR3 nucleotide sequence: TGCGCCAGCAGCTTGGGGCAGGGAGGAAACATTCAGTACTTC. Protein product: CASSLGQGGNIQYF.

The CDR3 sequence is CASSEARGYEQYF. The CDR3 nucleotides are TGTGCCAGCAGTGAAGCTCGAGGTTACGAGCAGTACTTC. The V call is TRBV2, the J call TRBJ2-7; D not certain. Germline CDR1 and CDR2: SNHLY and FYNNEI. The V end lost 0 bases, the J end lost 4 bases, and 7 bases lay between the germline ends. The CDR3 is 13 residues long.

V gene TRBV7-9 combines with J gene TRBJ1-4; 7 positions match TRBD1. CDR3 length: 16 residues. The V and J ends lost 5 bases and 7 bases, in that order; junction bases with no gene match: 13. Germline V lookup: CDR1 SEHNR, CDR2 FQNEAQ (reference sequence). The chain's CDR3 is CASSPPNRGRGEKLFF. The DNA for the CDR3 is TGTGCCAGCAGCCCACCAAACAGGGGTAGAGGTGAAAAACTGTTTTTT.

This clone came up a few times. This chain links TRBV11-3 with TRBJ1-1; 10 nucleotides line up with TRBD1. The CDR3 contains 15 residues. CDR1 is SGHNT and CDR2 is YENEEA in the germline V gene. The V gene end was trimmed by 5 bases and the J gene end by 0 bases; junction bases not matched to a gene: 3. CDR3 protein: CASSLGQGMNTEAFF. In DNA, the CDR3 is TGTGCCAGCAGCCTGGGACAGGGGATGAACACTGAAGCTTTCTTT.

The V gene is TRBV7-8, the J gene TRBJ2-7, with 10 bases lining up with TRBD1. CDR3 size: 15 residues. Germline lookup yields CDR1 SGHVS and CDR2 FQNEAQ. The junction had 6 bases not matched to a gene; V was cut back by 4 bases and J by 3 bases. The CDR3 DNA sequence: TGTGCCAGCAGCTCGCGGGACAGGGGTCTCTACGAGCAGTACGTC. This codes for CASSSRDRGLYEQYV.

The chain recombines TRBV27 with TRBJ2-2, with D possibly being TRBD1 (6 bases). The CDR3 covers 16 residues. Trimming shortened V by 8 bases and J by 4 bases, and 20 bases separated the two germline ends. From germline, CDR1 is MNHEY and CDR2 SMNVEV (reference sequence). The CDR3 protein is CASQGQRLIGTGELFF. CDR3 coding DNA: TGTGCCAGCCAAGGACAGCGATTGATAGGCACCGGGGAGCTGTTTTTT.

This chain links TRBV7-2 with TRBJ1-2; TRBD1 matches at 8 bases. The CDR3 has 15 residues. J lost 3 bases, V lost 4 bases, and 7 bases had no gene match. Germline V CDR1 and CDR2: SGHTA, FQGNSA. This chain's CDR3 is CASSYGQGLDYGYTF. CDR3 sequence (DNA): TGTGCCAGCAGCTACGGACAGGGCTTGGACTATGGCTACACCTTC.

This chain connects TRBV2 to TRBJ2-7; D unclear. The length of the CDR3 is 13 residues. The germline CDR1 and CDR2 sequences are SNHLY and FYNNEI. V lost 2 bases and J lost 0, with 5 bases in between. The CDR3 DNA is TGTGCCAGCAGTGAACCTAACTCCTACGAGCAGTACTTC. It encodes CASSEPNSYEQYF.